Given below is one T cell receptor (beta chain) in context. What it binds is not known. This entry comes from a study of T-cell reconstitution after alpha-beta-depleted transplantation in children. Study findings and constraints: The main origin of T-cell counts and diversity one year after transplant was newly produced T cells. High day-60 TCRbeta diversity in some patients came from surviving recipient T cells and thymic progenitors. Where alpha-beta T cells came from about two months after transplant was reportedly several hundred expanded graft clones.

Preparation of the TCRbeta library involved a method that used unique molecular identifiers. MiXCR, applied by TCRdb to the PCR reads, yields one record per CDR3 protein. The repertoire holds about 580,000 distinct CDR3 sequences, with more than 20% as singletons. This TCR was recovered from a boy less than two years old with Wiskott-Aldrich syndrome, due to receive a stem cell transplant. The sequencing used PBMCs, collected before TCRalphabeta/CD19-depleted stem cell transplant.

CDR3 sequence (DNA): TGTGCCAGCAGTGACAGGGATAAGGACACTGAAGCTTTCTTT. The encoded protein is CASSDRDKDTEAFF. V gene TRBV4-2 combines with J gene TRBJ1-1; 7 positions match TRBD1. CDR3 length: 14 amino acids. With V trimmed by 6 bases and J by 3 bases, 7 bases remained unmatched. Germline V gene data show CDR1 as LGHNA and CDR2 as YNFKEQ.